This T cell receptor beta chain was captured in a study of cytomegalovirus exposure and HLA in healthy donors. Study-wide context: From HLA-typed donors, an early data release held about 92 million unique TCRs. Points from the study as a whole: In terms of immune exposure information, only CMV serostatus was available. TCR beta chain V- and J-gene trimming was linked, in a later analysis, to a missense variant in DCLRE1C.

A word on this clone: The antigen is undetermined.

Primers for the PCR totalled 60 Vbeta and 13 Jbeta. The repertoire was sequenced with immunoSEQ multiplex PCR; TCRdb's copy has only in-frame clones and lacks some. Among approximately 290,000 clones listed, about four fifths were seen once. CDR1 is SGHRS and CDR2 is YFSETQ in the germline V gene. CDR3 length: 16 amino acids. Trimming removed 3 bases at V and 2 bases at J, with 15 bases between. Source material: PBMCs. This TCR was recovered from a girl under 10 years old in good health and CMV-seronegative. The V and J genes are TRBV5-1 and TRBJ2-1, with D possibly matching TRBD1 (5 bases). The CDR3: CASSSAGHRPYNEQFF. The CDR3 coding sequence is TGCGCCAGCAGCTCCGCCGGACACAGGCCCTACAATGAGCAGTTCTTC. Drawing the rest from reference TRBV5-1 and TRBJ2-1, the complete variable domain is KAGVTQTPRYLIKTRGQQVTLSCSPISGHRSVSWYQQTPGQGLQFLFEYFSETQRNKGNFPGRFSGRQFSNSRSEMNVSTLELGDSALYLCASSSAGHRPYNEQFFGPGTRLTVL.